Given below is one TCR beta chain in context. This record comes from a study of shared T cell receptors in the human thymus. The germline CDR1 and CDR2 sequences are SGHTA and FQGNSA. The ends were cut back, 1 base at V and 2 bases at J, with 17 bases in the middle. This CDR3 spans 17 amino acids. TCRdb's table, derived via immunoSEQ multiplex PCR, lists solely in-frame clones and lacks some. The sample has 600,000 or so clones, around 87% seen once. This same sample was also taken into another study, of human thymus T cells. That paper notes: During corrective heart surgery, resections were taken, and the thymus tissue came from them. Apparent skewing of V and J gene usage characterized both thymic and blood repertoires. Among unrelated individuals, related research reported thymic repertoires that overlapped highly.

This clonotype was sampled from a boy in the first two years of life with a congenital heart defect. Sequencing was performed on thymocytes. The chain employs TRBV7-2 and TRBJ2-5, with unresolved D. The CDR3 protein is CASSLGSRHRPQETQYF. CDR3 bases: TGTGCCAGCAGCTTAGGAAGTCGGCACAGACCTCAAGAGACCCAGTACTTC.